A selection of T cell receptor beta chains follows, all from one sample in a study of blood T cell repertoires in COVID-19. The assay was immunoSEQ multiplex PCR, and TCRdb's table has in-frame clones only and misses some. The top ten clones hold about 5.3% of a sample with under 95,000 clones, 70% to 90% of them seen once. Material for sequencing was peripheral blood. These receptors were taken from a man between 60 and 75 years old with acute or convalescent COVID-19. Both conserved end residues are part of each CDR3. Some rows have no size entry. The others give once, few or many, or a class for an expanded clone.

v_gene | abundance | CDR3aa
TRBV5-1 | - | CASSLGSGVSYNEQFF
TRBV20-1 | - | CSASPSSGPYEQYF
TRBV5-4 | - | CASSPGQGAGQPQHF
TRBV27 | - | CASSQQGIHEKLFF
TRBV7-9 | - | CASSLGSGGGYTF
TRBV2 | - | CASSEGGYQPQHF
TRBV7-6 | - | CASSLGRGLGTEAFF
TRBV18 | - | CASSPLQGNQPQHF
TRBV5-4 | - | CASLPANGQGYGYTF
TRBV7-8 | once | CASSLGGQGTGNTIYF
TRBV18 | - | CASSPRGGETQYF
TRBV30 | - | CAWSPRGEKLFF
TRBV27 | - | CASRKGAYTEAFF
TRBV3-1/TRBV3-2 | - | CASGSGGPPGEQYF
TRBV7-2 | - | CATSLAGPYNEQFF